Each of the 22 T cell receptor beta chains below was sequenced from the same sample in a study of shared clonotypes between healthy human individuals. Terminally differentiated effector memory CD45RA+ cells were excluded from the naive CD8 cells, which were CD45RO-negative and positively selected for CCR7. TCRdb's copy holds only in-frame clones and misses some; the assay was immunoSEQ multiplex PCR. In the table there are some 2,100,000 clones, 85% to 95% of which are singletons. Sequenced: naive CD8+ T cells from PBMCs. The receptor source for this set is a man aged 18 to 29 in good health. Some clones in this sample may be carry-over from other donors' samples.

The genes are TRBV29-1 and TRBJ2-1, with 13 bases fitting TRBD2. In germline, CDR1 is SQVTM, CDR2 ANQGSEA. This CDR3 is 13 amino acids long. Trimming removed 7 bases from V and 9 bases from J; junction bases left unmatched: 6. CDR3 amino acids: CSALAGGPVEQFF. CDR3 DNA: TGCAGCGCACTAGCGGGAGGGCCGGTTGAGCAGTTCTTC.

The genes are TRBV4-3 and TRBJ1-2; no clear D gene. Trimming left V 2 bases short and J 0 bases short, with 10 bases between. CDR3 length: 15 amino acids. CDR1 is LGHNA and CDR2 is YSLEER in the germline V gene. The CDR3 nucleotides are TGCGCCAGCAGCCAATGGAGAGGTACTAACTATGGCTACACCTTC. Its translation: CASSQWRGTNYGYTF.

V and J are TRBV5-1 and TRBJ2-7; D uncertain. The CDR3 spans 15 residues. V was pared by 1 base and J by 3 bases, with 14 bases between. The germline gives CDR1 SGHRS, CDR2 YFSETQ. As DNA, the CDR3 is TGCGCCAGCAGCTTGACTAATCCCACCCGCTACGAGCAGTACTTC. It codes for CASSLTNPTRYEQYF.

This chain uses TRBV9 with TRBJ2-2; a weak D match, TRBD2 (5 bases). V shed 4 bases and J shed 1 base, with 14 bases lying between them. The CDR3 extends over 16 amino acids. Germline lookup yields CDR1 SGDLS and CDR2 YYNGEE. The CDR3 here is CASSPPGGQNTGELFF. The CDR3 nucleotides read TGTGCCAGCAGCCCCCCCGGCGGGCAGAACACCGGGGAGCTGTTTTTT.

The chain carries TRBV7-8 and TRBJ2-7, with 7 bases that match TRBD1. CDR3 size: 14 residues. Germline CDR1 SGHVS, CDR2 FQNEAQ. V was clipped by 1 base and J by 2 bases; unmatched bases: 2. The DNA of the CDR3 is TGTGCCAGCAGCTTAGTACAGGGGACCTACGAGCAGTACTTC. Translated: CASSLVQGTYEQYF.

This chain links TRBV15 with TRBJ2-2, with 9 bases that match TRBD1. Losses at the gene ends were 3 bases for V and 7 bases for J; bases not matched to a gene: 6. CDR1 and CDR2 (germline): LNHNV, YYDKDF (reference sequence). The length of the CDR3 is 15 residues. The CDR3 bases are TGTGCCACCAGCAGTACAGGGGGCCGTAGCGGGGAGCTGTTTTTT. This translates into CATSSTGGRSGELFF.

The V gene is TRBV7-9, the J gene TRBJ2-2; D tentatively fits TRBD1 or TRBD2 (6 bases each). The germline V and J ends were trimmed by 5 bases and 3 bases, with 10 bases remaining between them. Per the germline V gene, CDR1 is SEHNR and CDR2 is FQNEAQ (reference sequence). This CDR3 region has 14 residues. CDR3 sequence: CASSRRGDTGELFF. Written as DNA, the CDR3 is TGTGCCAGCAGCCGTAGGGGGGACACCGGGGAGCTGTTTTTT.

The chain carries TRBV6-1 and TRBJ1-2; no firm D call. Trimming shortened V by 1 base and J by 4 bases, and 13 bases separated the two germline ends. Per the germline V gene, CDR1 is MNHNS and CDR2 is SASEGT. The CDR3 extends over 15 amino acids. DNA of the CDR3: TGTGCCAGCAGTGAAGGGCAGGCTAAGCGCTATGGCTACACCTTC. Its protein product is CASSEGQAKRYGYTF.

This rearrangement joins TRBV7-7 to TRBJ2-1, with 13 bases that match TRBD2. The CDR3 has 15 residues. With 5 bases clipped from V and 9 bases from J, the junction kept 7 bases outside the gene matches. Germline CDR1 SSHAT, CDR2 FNYEAQ (reference sequence). The CDR3 DNA sequence: TGTGCCAGCAGCCCTGGACTAGCGGGAGTAAGTGAGCAGTTCTTC. Translation: CASSPGLAGVSEQFF.

Note on this clone: Different DNA sequences within this sample yield the same CDR3. J is TRBJ2-5 and V is TRBV27; possibly TRBD2 for D (5 bases). The germline V gene encodes CDR1 MNHEY and CDR2 SMNVEV (reference sequence). The CDR3 loop spans 12 amino acids. The ends were cut back, 3 bases at V and 4 bases at J, with 6 bases in the middle. This chain's CDR3 is CASSFGGETQYF. In DNA, the CDR3 is TGTGCCAGCAGTTTTGGAGGAGAGACCCAGTACTTC.

The chain links TRBV9 to TRBJ2-2; 11 positions agree with TRBD1. The CDR3 is 19 amino acids. CDR1 is SGDLS, CDR2 YYNGEE, per germline. V trimming: 4 bases; J trimming: 6 bases; junction bases outside the gene matches: 17. CDR3 sequence (DNA): TGTGCCAGCAGCCATCCGACCGGGACAGGGGGAACGGGCGCCGGGGAGCTGTTTTTT. This gives the protein CASSHPTGTGGTGAGELFF.

This clone was seen once. Other DNA variants within this sample encode the same CDR3. The chain links TRBV9 to TRBJ1-1; D unresolved. Germline V gives CDR1 SGDLS, CDR2 YYNGEE. V lost 3 bases, J lost 3 bases, and 9 bases lay in between. The length of the CDR3 is 13 residues. The CDR3 sequence: CASSAGGYTEAFF. CDR3 nucleotide sequence: TGTGCCAGCAGCGCCGGTGGGTACACTGAAGCTTTCTTT. Based on the CDR3 plus reference TRBV9 and TRBJ1-1, the full variable domain is DSGVTQTPKHLITATGQRVTLRCSPRSGDLSVYWYQQSLDQGLQFLIQYYNGEERAKGNILERFSAQQFPDLHSELNLSSLELGDSALYFCASSAGGYTEAFFGQGTRLTVV.

The CDR3 protein is CASSLAGGDEQFF. CDR3 coding DNA: TGTGCCAGCAGCCTAGCGGGAGGGGATGAGCAGTTCTTC. This chain uses TRBV9 with TRBJ2-1, with 12 bases matching TRBD2. CDR3 length: 13 residues. Germline V gene sequence: CDR1 SGDLS, CDR2 YYNGEE. Germline trimming cut 4 bases from V and 8 bases from J; bases unmatched to any gene: 1.

The chain joins TRBV4-2 to TRBJ1-1, with D unresolved. The CDR3 extends over 16 amino acids. CDR1 and CDR2 from the germline V gene are LGHNA and YNFKEQ. V was pared by 4 bases and J by 2 bases, with 17 bases between. CDR3 in amino acids: CASSPTKGQQNTEAFF. CDR3 DNA sequence: TGTGCCAGCAGCCCCACCAAGGGCCAACAAAACACTGAAGCTTTCTTT.

The V gene is TRBV13, the J gene TRBJ2-7; 7 bases fit TRBD2. The CDR3 length is 18 residues. CDR1 and CDR2 from the germline V gene are PRHDT and FYEKMQ (reference sequence). The trim removed 0 bases at V and 1 base at J, leaving 12 bases unmatched. The CDR3 nucleotides read TGTGCCAGCAGCTTAGGCCTTCGAAGCGCTAGCGGATCCTACGAGCAGTACTTC. This encodes CASSLGLRSASGSYEQYF.

This chain links TRBV27 with TRBJ2-1, with a possible D match to TRBD2 (7 bases). V lost 6 bases to trimming and J lost 2 bases, with 14 bases between them. Germline assignment: CDR1 MNHEY and CDR2 SMNVEV (reference sequence). The length of the CDR3 is 15 residues. For the CDR3, the DNA is TGTGCCAGCAGCCGGGGGCTAGCGGCCTACAATGAGCAGTTCTTC. It translates to CASSRGLAAYNEQFF.

A remark on this clone: This specimen includes other DNA sequences encoding the same CDR3. The V gene is TRBV7-9, the J gene TRBJ2-3; D is undetermined. Trimming pared 3 bases from V and 5 bases from J, leaving 6 bases between. The CDR3 spans 12 residues. Per the germline V gene, CDR1 is SEHNR and CDR2 is FQNEAQ (reference sequence). The CDR3 is CASSFPGDTQYF. In DNA, the CDR3 is TGTGCCAGCAGCTTCCCGGGAGATACGCAGTATTTT.

This chain links TRBV9 with TRBJ2-1; tentative D call: TRBD2 (7 bases). Germline lookup yields CDR1 SGDLS and CDR2 YYNGEE. This CDR3 has 16 residues. Trimming removed 0 bases at V and 6 bases at J, with 16 bases between. The DNA for the CDR3 is TGTGCCAGCAGCGTAGCTCAGAGGGGGGGAAGCAATGAGCAGTTCTTC. Translated, it gives CASSVAQRGGSNEQFF. Variable domain in full (rest from reference TRBV9 and TRBJ2-1): DSGVTQTPKHLITATGQRVTLRCSPRSGDLSVYWYQQSLDQGLQFLIQYYNGEERAKGNILERFSAQQFPDLHSELNLSSLELGDSALYFCASSVAQRGGSNEQFFGPGTRLTVL.

The V and J genes are TRBV9 and TRBJ1-2; possibly TRBD1 for D (5 bases). CDR3 size: 15 residues. Germline V gene lookup returns CDR1 SGDLS and CDR2 YYNGEE. The V gene lost 3 bases and the J gene lost 3 bases, with 15 bases spanning the gap. The CDR3 bases are TGTGCCAGCAGCGGAATCCAGGGTGGAGACTATGGCTACACCTTC. As protein: CASSGIQGGDYGYTF.

This clone was detected once. This sequence joins TRBV27 and TRBJ2-1; 10 bases fit TRBD1. Germline V gene sequence: CDR1 MNHEY, CDR2 SMNVEV (reference sequence). This CDR3 comprises 17 residues. The ends lost 6 bases at V and 4 bases at J; junction bases unmatched: 12. The CDR3 sequence is CASSPMRDRGPYNEQFF. The CDR3 DNA is TGTGCCAGCAGCCCCATGAGAGACAGGGGGCCTTACAATGAGCAGTTCTTC.

The V and J genes are TRBV19 and TRBJ1-5, with a weak D call TRBD1 (5 bases). V shed 7 bases and J shed 1 base, with 11 bases lying between them. Germline CDR1 is LNHDA and CDR2 is SQIVND (reference sequence). The CDR3 has 14 amino acids. CDR3 bases: TGTGCCAGTACCCCCTGGGGGAGCAATCAGCCCCAGCATTTT. Translation gives CASTPWGSNQPQHF.

The chain employs TRBV4-2 and TRBJ2-7, with a possible D match to TRBD1 (6 bases). CDR1 is LGHNA and CDR2 is YNFKEQ in the germline V gene. V gave up 1 base and J gave up 3 bases, with 13 bases separating them. The CDR3 length is 15 residues. The CDR3 DNA sequence: TGTGCCAGCAGCCAAGCTGGACAGAGGGGCTACGAGCAGTACTTC. This sequence encodes CASSQAGQRGYEQYF.